This T cell receptor (beta chain) was captured in a study of long-term antiretroviral therapy in people with HIV. This CDR3 is 13 amino acids long. Looked up from germline, CDR1 is SGHDT and CDR2 is YYEEEE. V lost 4 bases and J 6 bases, leaving 13 bases between the germline ends. immunoSEQ v3.0 was run at survey level. Profiling relied on immunoSEQ multiplex PCR, and the TCRdb table lists in-frame clones only, not all of them. Among about 28,000 clones listed, less than 90% were seen once. The V call is TRBV5-6, the J call TRBJ1-1; maybe TRBD1 (6 bases). This receptor was obtained from a man in his fifties with HIV. Specimen: unsorted PBMCs, collected 2 years after starting antiretroviral therapy. The CDR3: CASSPTGMAEAFF. The CDR3 coding sequence is TGTGCCAGCAGCCCTACAGGGATGGCTGAAGCTTTCTTT. The whole variable domain, filled in from reference TRBV5-6 and TRBJ1-1, reads DAGVTQSPTHLIKTRGQQVTLRCSPKSGHDTVSWYQQALGQGPQFIFQYYEEEERQRGNFPDRFSGHQFPNYSSELNVNALLLGDSALYLCASSPTGMAEAFFGQGTRLTVV.